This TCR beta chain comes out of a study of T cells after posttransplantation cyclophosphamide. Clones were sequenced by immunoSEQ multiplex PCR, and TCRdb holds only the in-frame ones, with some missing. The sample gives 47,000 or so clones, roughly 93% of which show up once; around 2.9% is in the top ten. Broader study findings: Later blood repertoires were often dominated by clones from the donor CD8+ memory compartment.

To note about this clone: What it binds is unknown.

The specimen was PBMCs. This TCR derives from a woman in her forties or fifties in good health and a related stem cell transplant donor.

CDR3 amino acids: CASSLLGARGYTF. Written as DNA, the CDR3 is TGTGCCAGCAGCTTGCTGGGGGCGCGTGGCTACACCTTC. The gene calls are TRBV5-4 and TRBJ1-2; TRBD1 is a possible D gene (6 bases). The CDR3 runs to 13 residues. V dropped 1 base and J dropped 7 bases, with 11 bases sitting between them. Looked up from germline, CDR1 is SGHNT and CDR2 is YYREEE (reference sequence). The full variable domain, in which reference TRBV5-4 and TRBJ1-2 provide the parts outside the CDR3, is ETGVTQSPTHLIKTRGQQVTLRCSSQSGHNTVSWYQQALGQGPQFIFQYYREEENGRGNFPPRFSGLQFPNYSSELNVNALELDDSALYLCASSLLGARGYTFGSGTRLTVV.